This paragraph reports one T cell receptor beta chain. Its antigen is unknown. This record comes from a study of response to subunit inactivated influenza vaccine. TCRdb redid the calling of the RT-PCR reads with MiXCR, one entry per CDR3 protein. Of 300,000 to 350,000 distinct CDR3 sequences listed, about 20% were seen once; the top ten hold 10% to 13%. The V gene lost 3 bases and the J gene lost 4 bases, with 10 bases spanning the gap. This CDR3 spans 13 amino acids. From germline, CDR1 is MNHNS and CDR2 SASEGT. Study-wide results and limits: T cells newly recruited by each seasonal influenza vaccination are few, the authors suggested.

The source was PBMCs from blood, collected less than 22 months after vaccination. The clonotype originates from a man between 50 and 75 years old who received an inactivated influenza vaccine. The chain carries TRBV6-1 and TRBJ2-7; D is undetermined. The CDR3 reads CASSDSQFYEQYF. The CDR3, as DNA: TGTGCCAGCAGTGACAGCCAGTTTTACGAGCAGTACTTC.